This T cell receptor beta chain comes out of a study of blood T cell repertoires in COVID-19. Study at large: The United States, Italy and Spain provided the acute and convalescent COVID-19 samples.

Seattle researchers signed up patients amid active infection and tracked them longitudinally. Per the study methods: How many nucleated cells were present was estimated from reference gene primer amplification. Produced via immunoSEQ multiplex PCR; TCRdb's table is partial and in-frame only. V, J and clone size were drawn from that table, and D and trimming were deduced from the DNA. The table lists some 180,000 clones, roughly 82% of them singletons. The CDR3 totals 17 residues. The V gene's germline CDR1 is MNHEY and CDR2 SMNVEV (reference sequence). V lost 3 bases, J lost 7 bases, and 10 bases stayed unmatched.

The receptor was derived from a woman aged 60-75 years with COVID-19, enrolled during active disease. The specimen was peripheral blood. V usage is TRBV27 and J usage is TRBJ1-6, with 9 bases fitting TRBD1. The DNA of the CDR3 is TGTGCCAGCAGTTTCTTCTTCGCCGGGACAGGGAATTCACCCCTCCACTTT. Protein product: CASSFFFAGTGNSPLHF.